This T cell receptor beta chain was identified during a study of T cells in Graves' hyperthyroidism and ophthalmopathy. Whole-study context: Peripheral blood was drawn at first diagnosis, prior to all treatment. Broader study findings: The majority of expanded thyroid clonotypes above 0.001 also appeared in blood.

This clonotype was seen a few times. The target antigen is unknown. Exclusion of patients followed from uncontrolled infection, other autoimmune disease, pregnancy or lactation. The PBMCs were taken from 10 ml of fresh peripheral blood. The source material, RNA transcripts, was used to amplify TCR beta CDR3 regions. TCR CDR3 regions were first amplified by RT-PCR with HTBI primers. TCRdb used MiXCR to reprocess the multiplex PCR reads, holding one entry per CDR3 protein. The sample shows some 460,000 distinct CDR3 sequences, more than 15% of them seen only once. CDR1 MGHRA and CDR2 YSYEKL come from the germline V gene. The CDR3 has 20 residues. The trim removed 2 bases at V and 0 bases at J, leaving 14 bases unmatched.

The TCR originated in a young woman with Graves' hyperthyroidism. The chain employs TRBV4-1 and TRBJ2-1; 9 bases align to TRBD2. What was sequenced was blood. CDR3 protein: CASSQFGTSLFLSSYNEQFF. DNA of the CDR3: TGCGCCAGCAGCCAATTCGGGACTAGCCTTTTCTTGAGCTCCTACAATGAGCAGTTCTTC.